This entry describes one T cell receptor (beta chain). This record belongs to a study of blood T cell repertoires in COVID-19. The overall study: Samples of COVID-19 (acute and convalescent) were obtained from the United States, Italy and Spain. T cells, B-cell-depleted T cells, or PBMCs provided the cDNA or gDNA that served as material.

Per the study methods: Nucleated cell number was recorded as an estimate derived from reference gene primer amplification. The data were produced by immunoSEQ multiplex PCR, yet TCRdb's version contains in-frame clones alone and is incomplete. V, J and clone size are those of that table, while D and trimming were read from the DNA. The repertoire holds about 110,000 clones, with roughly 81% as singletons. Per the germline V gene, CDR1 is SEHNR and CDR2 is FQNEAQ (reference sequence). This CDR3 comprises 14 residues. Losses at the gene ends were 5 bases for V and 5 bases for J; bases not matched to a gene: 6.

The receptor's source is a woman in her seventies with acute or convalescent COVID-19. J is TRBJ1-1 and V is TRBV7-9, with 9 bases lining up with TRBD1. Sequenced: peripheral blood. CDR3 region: CASSARTGVTEAFF. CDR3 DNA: TGTGCCAGCAGCGCCAGGACAGGGGTTACTGAAGCTTTCTTT. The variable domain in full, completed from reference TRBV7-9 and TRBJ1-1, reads DTGVSQNPRHKITKRGQNVTFRCDPISEHNRLYWYRQTLGQGPEFLTYFQNEAQLEKSRLLSDRFSAERPKGSFSTLEIQRTEQGDSAMYLCASSARTGVTEAFFGQGTRLTVV.